The clone carrying this TCR beta chain turned up a few times. V lost 0 bases and J lost 2, with 8 bases in between. The CDR3 has 14 residues. Germline assignment: CDR1 LGHNA and CDR2 YSLEER. This entry belongs to a study of early T cells in non-severe SARS-CoV-2 infection. TCRdb ran MiXCR on the 5' RACE reads and lists one entry per CDR3 protein. The table has some 45,000 distinct CDR3 sequences, roughly a tenth seen once. The sequence was obtained from an adult who was a healthcare worker with PCR-confirmed SARS-CoV-2 infection or an uninfected control (not recorded which). The sample was whole blood, taken at baseline. This chain links TRBV4-3 with TRBJ2-7; D not certain. CDR3 region: CASSQEYSTYEQYF. CDR3 coding DNA: TGCGCCAGCAGCCAAGAGTACAGCACCTACGAGCAGTACTTC.